The T cell receptor (beta chain) under discussion was sequenced for a study of cytomegalovirus exposure and HLA in healthy donors. General study points: A later analysis linked around 15,000 TCR beta sequences to HLA alleles at 0.05 false discovery rate.

Notes on this clone: As yet, its antigen is unknown.

V was clipped by 4 bases and J by 2 bases, with 15 bases between them. Germline V gene lookup returns CDR1 MRHNA and CDR2 SNTAGT. The CDR3 consists of 16 residues. The PCR was carried out with 60 Vbeta primers and 13 Jbeta primers. TCRdb's table, derived via immunoSEQ multiplex PCR, lists solely in-frame clones and lacks some. The data hold about 180,000 clones, with 80% to 90% observed a single time. The sequencing sample was made of PBMCs. This TCR derives from a girl between 2 and 10 years old in good health and CMV-seropositive. The V and J genes are TRBV6-4 and TRBJ1-5; D is perhaps TRBD1 (5 bases). CDR3 in amino acids: CASSATGTLGNQPQHF. CDR3 bases: TGTGCCAGCAGTGCCACCGGGACTTTAGGCAATCAGCCCCAGCATTTT.